This T cell receptor beta chain was obtained from a study of identical twins. Study-level points and caveats: Within beta out-of-frame sequences, the excess sharing observed between twins was weaker. Models, which agreed with sharing between unrelated individuals, nonetheless underestimated the out-of-frame TCR alpha sharing seen in monozygotic twins.

MiXCR, applied by TCRdb to the 5' RACE reads, yields one record per CDR3 protein. The data hold about 720,000 distinct CDR3 sequences, with 8.6% observed a single time. Healthy Caucasians made up all donors. J gave up 6 bases and V 5 bases, and 7 bases lay outside the gene matches. This CDR3 contains 14 residues. Ten or more counts support this clonotype. Its antigen is undetermined. Separately, the same data were catalogued under a study of yellow fever vaccine responses in identical twins.

The clonotype was recovered from a woman under 30 in good health. Material for sequencing was PBMCs. The chain couples TRBV12-3 or TRBV12-4 to TRBJ2-1; 7 positions match TRBD2. The CDR3 nucleotides are TGTGCCAGCAGTCGGGCCACGGGGGGCAATGAGCAGTTCTTC. Its protein product is CASSRATGGNEQFF.